This T cell receptor beta chain emerged from a study of CD8 T cells in ankylosing spondylitis. Trimming cost V 2 bases and J 5 bases, with 22 bases left between them. Per the germline V gene, CDR1 is KGHSH and CDR2 is LQKENI. The CDR3 extends over 17 amino acids. TCRdb independently ran MiXCR on the 5' RACE reads; one entry per CDR3 protein. The sample shows 200,000 to 300,000 distinct CDR3 sequences, roughly a quarter of them seen only once. Sequenced: blood, either unsorted or a sorted T cell fraction (not recorded which). This receptor was identified in a male donor with ankylosing spondylitis or in good health (not recorded which). The rearrangement links TRBV18 to TRBJ2-7, with D maybe TRBD2 (5 bases). CDR3 loop: CASSPMQERVSRHEQYF. CDR3 nucleotide sequence: TGTGCCAGCTCACCAATGCAGGAGAGGGTTTCGCGGCACGAGCAGTACTTC.